A selection of T cell receptor beta chains follows, all from one sample in a study of identical twins. TCRdb redid the calling of the 5' RACE reads with MiXCR, one entry per CDR3 protein. The sample contains 450,000 or so distinct CDR3 sequences, around 15% of which appear only once. These same data were also listed under a study on yellow fever vaccine responses in identical twins.

Sequenced sample: CD4+ T cells sorted from blood. The source of these receptors is a woman between 18 and 30 years old in good health. Each CDR3 is given without its conserved first and last residue. A D gene is named only where the DNA matches it firmly.

TRBV28	-	ASSLENQETQY
TRBV28	TRBD1	ASSLSRTGSNEQF
TRBV12-3/TRBV12-4	-	ASRQRDSRTDTQY
TRBV28	-	ASSLGGIGVTEAF
TRBV5-5	-	ASSFGLGELF
TRBV28	-	ASSLTRTTGFGETQY
TRBV7-8	-	ASSPRRENTEAF
TRBV5-1	-	ASMDPSNTDTQY
TRBV30	-	AWSEPSVNEQY
TRBV6-2/TRBV6-3	TRBD2	ASSFTSPTSGVSSYNEQF
TRBV7-9	-	AGGGDQETQY
TRBV12-3/TRBV12-4	-	ASSFRSGGFYEQY
TRBV6-2/TRBV6-3	TRBD2	ASSTSGSSQTQY
TRBV20-1	-	SARDPIRGEETQY
TRBV10-3	-	ATKTDSNQPQH
TRBV5-1	-	ASSLDSGSGELF
TRBV6-1	TRBD1	ASSRVPGQGARDQPQH
TRBV2	TRBD1	ASSRDRGSGNTIY
TRBV28	-	ASSYREGEAF
TRBV19	-	ASSIAGKRTAQETQY
TRBV7-7	TRBD2	ASSPGLAGASYEQY
TRBV18	-	ASSNGIETQY
TRBV6-2/TRBV6-3	-	ASSPRFETQQY
TRBV20-1	TRBD2	SARGLLAGVTGDTQY
TRBV9	-	ASSQDTPYNEQF
TRBV4-1	-	ASSQVDMGLIIGQY
TRBV7-2	TRBD2	ASSFGAGGTDTQY
TRBV7-9	-	ASSLENLGHPH
TRBV20-1	TRBD2	SARAYVGGGADTQY
TRBV15	-	ATSGPGTASYEQY
TRBV6-5	TRBD2	ASSYALAGRPYEQY
TRBV28	-	ASRLTPHEQF
TRBV20-1	-	SALTESIYNEQF
TRBV29-1	-	SVELGRNEQF
TRBV20-1	-	SASQQINTGELF
TRBV7-2	-	ASSLEEGFKLF
TRBV5-1	TRBD2	ASSSRGGSTDTQY
TRBV18	TRBD1	ASSPVDRGLLGYT
TRBV20-1	TRBD2	SANIGAGGHIEQY
TRBV30	-	AWSGAISGNTIY
TRBV5-1	-	ASSLARLVQNNEQF
TRBV30	TRBD1	AWNRGHYTGELF
TRBV20-1	TRBD1	SAGTGGADTQY
TRBV5-1	-	ASSFRDAKETQY
TRBV7-9	TRBD2	ASSALAGGRETQY
TRBV2	-	ASKDQSISTEQF
TRBV19	TRBD1	ASSTTGMNTEAF
TRBV6-1	-	AIGVPRSGANVLT